This is a list of T cell receptor beta chains from one sample in a study of identical twins. MiXCR was run by TCRdb on the 5' RACE reads, yielding one entry per CDR3 protein. Of 450,000 or so distinct CDR3 sequences listed, less than 20% were seen once; the top ten hold less than 15%. The specimen was naive T cells sorted from blood. The origin of the receptors is a man aged 50 or older in good health. CDR3s include the opening cysteine and the closing phenylalanine or tryptophan. The D gene is left open where the match is weak. Expanded clones get a size class; other rows say once, few or many, or leave the size out.

J gene	D gene	clone size	V gene	CDR3 DNA	CDR3 protein
TRBJ2-7	-	many	TRBV15	TGTGCCACCAGCAGAGTACCTGTTGGGGGCACCTACGAGCAGTACTTC	CATSRVPVGGTYEQYF
TRBJ1-2	-	many	TRBV11-2	TGTGCCAGCAGCTTAGATCGAGAGGGTCTCCGCGGCTACACCTTC	CASSLDREGLRGYTF
TRBJ2-7	-	-	TRBV7-2	TGTGCCAGCAGCTTAGGGGACGCTCCCTTTTACGAGCAGTACTTC	CASSLGDAPFYEQYF
TRBJ1-5	-	-	TRBV4-2	TGTGCCAGCAGCCAAGAGGGGGGCCAGCCCCAGCATTTT	CASSQEGGQPQHF
TRBJ2-1	TRBD2	-	TRBV6-1	TGTGCCAGCAGCCTTCTAGCGGTTCGTTACAATGAGCAGTTCTTC	CASSLLAVRYNEQFF
TRBJ1-2	-	many	TRBV9	TGTGCCAGCAGCCCCCAAGACAACCGGGGGTTCTATGGCTACACCTTC	CASSPQDNRGFYGYTF
TRBJ2-5	-	-	TRBV21-1	TGTGCCAGCAGCAAAGCGGAGCGGGGGGGCCAAGAGACCCAGTACTTC	CASSKAERGGQETQYF
TRBJ2-2	TRBD1	many	TRBV5-1	TGCGCCAGCAGCCAAAGGACAGGGGTCACCGGGGAGCTGTTTTTT	CASSQRTGVTGELFF
TRBJ2-5	-	few	TRBV6-2/TRBV6-3	TGTGCCAGCAGTTATACACTCCTCGAGACCCAGTACTTC	CASSYTLLETQYF
TRBJ1-1	TRBD1	-	TRBV7-9	TGTGCCAGCCGCTTAGGGACAGGGGATACTGAAGCTTTCTTT	CASRLGTGDTEAFF
TRBJ2-1	-	-	TRBV5-8	TGTGCCAGCATCCTTTCGGACTTACACAATGAGCAGTTCTTC	CASILSDLHNEQFF
TRBJ1-2	-	-	TRBV20-1	TGCAGTGCTAAATCGGCTAACTATGGCTACACCTTC	CSAKSANYGYTF
TRBJ2-1	TRBD1	many	TRBV29-1	TGCAGCGTTGAAGAGCCCTCGGACAGGAACTCTCACAATGAGCAGTTCTTC	CSVEEPSDRNSHNEQFF
TRBJ1-2	TRBD1	few	TRBV7-9	TGTGCCAGCAGCATCCCGGGACAGGGAAATGGCTACACCTTC	CASSIPGQGNGYTF